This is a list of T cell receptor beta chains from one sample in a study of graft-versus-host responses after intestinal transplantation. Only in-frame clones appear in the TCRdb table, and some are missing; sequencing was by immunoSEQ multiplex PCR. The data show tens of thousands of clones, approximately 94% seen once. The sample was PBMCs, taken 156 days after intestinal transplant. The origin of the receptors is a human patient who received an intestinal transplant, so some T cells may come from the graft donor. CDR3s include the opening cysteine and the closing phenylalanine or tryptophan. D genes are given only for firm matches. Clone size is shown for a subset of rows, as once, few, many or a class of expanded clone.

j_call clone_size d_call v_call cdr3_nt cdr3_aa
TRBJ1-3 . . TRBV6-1 TGTGCCAGCAGTGAGTCCTTTGGGGGTGACACCATATATTTT CASSESFGGDTIYF
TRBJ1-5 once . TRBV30 TGTGCCTGGGGGCAGAGCTCTAATCAGCCCCAGCATTTT CAWGQSSNQPQHF
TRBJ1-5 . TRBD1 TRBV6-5 TGTGCCAGCGGACTAACAGGGGGCAATCAGCCCCAGCATTTT CASGLTGGNQPQHF
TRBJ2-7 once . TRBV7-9 TGTGCCAGCAGCGGGACTCAGGATCTATACGAGCAGTACTTC CASSGTQDLYEQYF
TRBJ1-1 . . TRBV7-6 TGTGCCAGCAGCTTAGCGGGACCGACGAACACTGAAGCTTTCTTT CASSLAGPTNTEAFF
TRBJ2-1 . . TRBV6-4 TGTGCCAGCAGTATCGAGGGGGGCCGTACTGAGCAGTTCTTC CASSIEGGRTEQFF
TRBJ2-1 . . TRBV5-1 TGCGCCAGCAGCGGGGTGGGATACACCCACAATGAGCAGTTCTTC CASSGVGYTHNEQFF
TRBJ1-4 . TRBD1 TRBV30 TGCGGGGGGGGACAGGGAGGAGAAAAACTGTTTTTT CGGGQGGEKLFF
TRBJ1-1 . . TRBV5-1 TGCGCCAGCAGAGGCAGGGACACTGAAGCTTTCTTT CASRGRDTEAFF
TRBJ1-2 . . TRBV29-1 TGCAGCGTGATCACGAGGGGTGACTACACCTTC CSVITRGDYTF
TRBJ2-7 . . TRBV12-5 TGTGCTAGTGGCCCCCGGGGCAGTAGCTCCTACGAGCAGTACTTC CASGPRGSSSYEQYF
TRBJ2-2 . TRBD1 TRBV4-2 TGTGCCAGCAGCCGATTCGACAGGGGGAGCACCGGGGAGCTGTTTTTT CASSRFDRGSTGELFF
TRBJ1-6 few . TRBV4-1 TGCGCCAGCAGCTTAGGGTGGGCCTATAATTCACCCCTCCACTTT CASSLGWAYNSPLHF
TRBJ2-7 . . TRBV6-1 TGTGCCAGCAGTAAAGTCGGGTCCAGGGGGGGGTACGAGCAGTACTTC CASSKVGSRGGYEQYF
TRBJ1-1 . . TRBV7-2 TGTGCCAGCAGCTTATTAGGTAGTTCCAATGAAGCTTTCTTT CASSLLGSSNEAFF
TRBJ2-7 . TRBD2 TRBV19 TGTGCCAGTAGTGCGGGGGGGGACACATACTACGAGCAGTACTTC CASSAGGDTYYEQYF
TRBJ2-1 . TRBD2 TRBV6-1 TGTGCCAGCAGGTTAGGACTAGCGGGAGAAGATGAGCAGTTCTTC CASRLGLAGEDEQFF
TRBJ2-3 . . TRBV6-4 TGTGCCAGCAGTGACTCAACCGACAGCACAGATACGCAGTATTTT CASSDSTDSTDTQYF
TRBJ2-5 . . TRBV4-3 TGCGCCAGCAGCCAAGATCTAGGGAGAGAGACCCAGTACTTC CASSQDLGRETQYF
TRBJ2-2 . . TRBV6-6 TGTGCCAGCAGTTATCCAGGGAGGTACGGGGAGCTGTTTTTT CASSYPGRYGELFF
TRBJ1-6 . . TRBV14 TGTGCCAGCAGCCCACTGGGACCCTCAAAGTTATCACCCCTCCACTTT CASSPLGPSKLSPLHF
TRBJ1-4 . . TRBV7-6 TGTGCCAGCAGCTTAGTTCCGGGGGCGGAAGAAAAACTGTTTTTT CASSLVPGAEEKLFF
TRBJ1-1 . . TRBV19 TGTGCCAGTACCTGGGCGGGCAACACTGAAGCTTTCTTT CASTWAGNTEAFF
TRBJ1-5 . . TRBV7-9 TGTGCCAGCAGCTTAGGGATAAATCAGTCCCAGCATTTT CASSLGINQSQHF
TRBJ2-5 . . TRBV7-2 TGTGCCAGCAGCTTAGGGACCGTCGCTCAAGAGACCCAGTACTTC CASSLGTVAQETQYF
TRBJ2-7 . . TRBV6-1 TGTGCCAGCAAGGGTGACTCGGACGAGCAGTACTTC CASKGDSDEQYF
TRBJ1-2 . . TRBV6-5 TGTGCCAGCAGTCCTCTTAGAATCTATGGCTACACCTTC CASSPLRIYGYTF
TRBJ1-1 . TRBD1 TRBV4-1 TGCGCCAGCAGCCAACCAAGACAGGGGGCACGGACTGAAGCTTTCTTT CASSQPRQGARTEAFF
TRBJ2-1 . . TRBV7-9 TGTGCCAGCAGCCCCCGTTTGACAGGACCTGAGTACAATGAGCAGTTCTTC CASSPRLTGPEYNEQFF
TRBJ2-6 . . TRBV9 TGTGCCAGCAGCGTCGCCCAGGGAGGGGGGATCTCTGGGGCCAACGTCCTGACTTTC CASSVAQGGGISGANVLTF
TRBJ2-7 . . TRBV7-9 TGTGCCAGCAGCTTAGTACGGGGGAGCAGTCCCTACGAGCAGTACTTC CASSLVRGSSPYEQYF
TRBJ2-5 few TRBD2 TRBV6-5 TGTGCCAGCAGTTACCCGGGGGGGTGGGAGACCCAGTACTTC CASSYPGGWETQYF
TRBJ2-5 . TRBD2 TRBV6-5 TGTGCCAGCAGTTACGGGGCGGGAGCAGGTGAGCAGTACTTC CASSYGAGAGEQYF
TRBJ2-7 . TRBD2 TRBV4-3 TGCGCCAGCAGCCAGAATCTAGCGGGGCTCTCCTACGAGCAGTACTTC CASSQNLAGLSYEQYF
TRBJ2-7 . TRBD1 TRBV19 TGTGCCAGTAGTCCGGGACAGTCCTACGAGCAGTACTTC CASSPGQSYEQYF
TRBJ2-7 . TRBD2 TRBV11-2 TGTGCCAGCAGCACAGAACTAGCGGGAGGGTACGAGCAGTACTTC CASSTELAGGYEQYF
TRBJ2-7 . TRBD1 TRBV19 TGTGCCAGTAGTATGGGACAGTACTACGAGCAGTACTTC CASSMGQYYEQYF
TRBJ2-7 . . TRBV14 TGTGCCAGCAGCCAACAGGGGATCGGAGAAAGGTCCTACGAGCAGTACTTC CASSQQGIGERSYEQYF
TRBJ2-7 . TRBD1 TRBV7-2 TGTGCCAGCAGCTTACCAGGACAGGCTTACTCCTACGAGCAGTACTTC CASSLPGQAYSYEQYF
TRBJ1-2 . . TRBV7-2 TGTGCCAGCAGCTTAGAAGCCGATGGCTACACCTTC CASSLEADGYTF
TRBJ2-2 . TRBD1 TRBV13 TGTGCCAGCAGCCCGGACAGGGTCAACACCGGGGAGCTGTTTTTT CASSPDRVNTGELFF
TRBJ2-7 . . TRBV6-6 TGTGCCAGCAGTTACCGAAGGAGCGAGCAGTACTTC CASSYRRSEQYF
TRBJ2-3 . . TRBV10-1 TGCGCCAGCAGTGAGTCGGGCGAAAATGGGGGAGATACGCAGTATTTT CASSESGENGGDTQYF
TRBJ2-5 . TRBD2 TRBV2 TGTGCCAGGGCCCCCTTAGCGGGGAGTCAAGAGACCCAGTACTTC CARAPLAGSQETQYF